These 27 T cell receptor beta chains originate from one sample sequenced in a study of blood T cells in healthy people across ages. Through a sample-barcoded 5' primer and a J-beta primer mix, a second PCR was run for roughly 6 to 11 cycles. TCRdb reanalysed the 5' RACE reads using MiXCR and keeps one entry per CDR3 protein. This sample carries about 720,000 distinct CDR3 sequences, 25% of them seen once, and the ten largest clones take 3% to 4%. The sample was also linked to a second study, of T cells of mothers and their children.

The sequenced sample was blood. The source is a boy between 10 and 17 years old in good health.

This clonotype was recorded a few times. The chain employs TRBV7-9 and TRBJ2-3; D gene uncertain. CDR1 and CDR2 (germline): SEHNR, FQNEAQ (reference sequence). CDR3 size: 12 residues. The V and J ends lost 5 bases and 3 bases respectively, with 6 bases between them. The CDR3: CASSHGTDTQYF. CDR3 DNA: TGTGCCAGCAGCCATGGGACAGATACGCAGTATTTT.

In its sample, this clonotype was seen many times. The chain uses TRBV28 and TRBJ1-6; D possibly corresponds to TRBD1 (5 bases). This CDR3 region has 15 residues. With 8 bases removed from V and 0 bases from J, the gap between germline ends came to 11 bases. The V gene's germline CDR1 is MDHEN and CDR2 SYDVKM. CDR3 in DNA: TGTGCCAGCCAGTATGGGGCCTCCTATAATTCACCCCTCCACTTT. It encodes CASQYGASYNSPLHF.

Only a few counts were recorded for this clonotype. The J gene is TRBJ2-1, the V gene TRBV12-3 or TRBV12-4; TRBD2 aligns across 12 bases. The junction had 9 bases not matched to a gene; V was cut back by 8 bases and J by 7 bases. This CDR3 has 15 residues. CDR3 in DNA: TGTGCCAGCGGACGGACTAGCGGGGTATATAATGAGCAGTTCTTC. Amino acid sequence: CASGRTSGVYNEQFF.

This clonotype was seen only a few times. The J gene is TRBJ1-4, the V gene TRBV2; D is unresolved. Germline loops: CDR1 SNHLY, CDR2 FYNNEI. V was cut by 6 bases and J by 3 bases, with 11 bases left in between. The CDR3 is 14 residues long. Written as DNA, the CDR3 is TGTGCCAGCAGGCCCCATTCCTCTAATGAAAAACTGTTTTTT. Translation gives CASRPHSSNEKLFF.

This sequence joins TRBV29-1 and TRBJ2-7; TRBD2 might be the D (5 bases). This CDR3 region has 13 residues. The V gene's germline CDR1 is SQVTM and CDR2 ANQGSEA. V lost 4 bases, J lost 4 bases, and 14 bases lay in between. The CDR3 reads CSVVEGLKYEQYF. CDR3 sequence (DNA): TGCAGCGTTGTAGAAGGACTGAAGTACGAGCAGTACTTC.

This clonotype was counted ten times or more. This chain connects TRBV15 to TRBJ1-2, with D perhaps matching TRBD1 (6 bases). CDR3 length: 13 amino acids. Germline V CDR1 and CDR2: LNHNV, YYDKDF (reference sequence). The V end lost 8 bases, the J end lost 5 bases, and 15 bases lay between the germline ends. CDR3 residues: CATELGAGYGYTF. The CDR3 nucleotides are TGTGCCACCGAGCTGGGGGCCGGGTATGGCTACACCTTC.

This chain connects TRBV27 to TRBJ2-7; TRBD2 matches at 9 bases. Per the germline V gene, CDR1 is MNHEY and CDR2 is SMNVEV (reference sequence). CDR3 length: 14 amino acids. After removal of 4 bases from V and 2 bases from J, the junction contained 3 bases not matched to a gene. The CDR3 nucleotides are TGTGCCAGCAGTTGGGTAGCGGGGGCCTACGAGCAGTACTTC. It specifies CASSWVAGAYEQYF.

V gene TRBV7-9 combines with J gene TRBJ2-1; possible D gene TRBD2, 7 bases. CDR3 length: 16 residues. Germline CDR1 is SEHNR and CDR2 is FQNEAQ (reference sequence). The V and J ends lost 2 bases and 4 bases respectively, with 15 bases between them. The CDR3 DNA is TGTGCCAGCAGCTTAAGTATTGCGGGGGCTTACAATGAGCAGTTCTTC. It is translated as CASSLSIAGAYNEQFF.

The chain is built from TRBV2 and TRBJ2-5; D remains unclear. This CDR3 has 12 residues. Germline CDR1 SNHLY, CDR2 FYNNEI. Trimming cost V 6 bases and J 1 base, with 6 bases left between them. CDR3 sequence: CASRSGQETQYF. In DNA, the CDR3 is TGTGCCAGCAGATCGGGCCAAGAGACCCAGTACTTC.

The chain's CDR3 is CASSWGMSRDSYEQYF. The CDR3 coding sequence is TGTGCCAGCAGTTGGGGGATGTCTCGAGATTCCTACGAGCAGTACTTC. V gene TRBV6-2 or TRBV6-3 combines with J gene TRBJ2-7, with D perhaps TRBD1 or TRBD2 (5 bases each). Trimming pared 4 bases from V and 1 base from J, leaving 17 bases between. There are 16 residues in the CDR3. The germline V gene encodes CDR1 MNHEY and CDR2 SVGEGT.

V usage is TRBV2 and J usage is TRBJ1-5; 10 bases line up with TRBD1. CDR3 size: 16 residues. CDR1 is SNHLY and CDR2 is FYNNEI in the germline V gene. The trim removed 5 bases at V and 6 bases at J, leaving 10 bases unmatched. This CDR3 is CASSYPGQGQVQPQHF. In nucleotides, the CDR3 is TGTGCCAGCAGTTATCCGGGACAGGGGCAAGTTCAGCCCCAGCATTTT.

This chain joins TRBV4-2 and TRBJ2-1; tentative D call: TRBD1 (6 bases). Germline V CDR1 and CDR2: LGHNA, YNFKEQ. Trimming took off 1 base at V and 8 bases at J, with 9 bases between the two ends. The CDR3 totals 13 residues. The CDR3 DNA is TGTGCCAGCAGCCAAGCTGAGGGGGATGAGCAGTTCTTC. It encodes CASSQAEGDEQFF.

The table lists this clonotype with a few counts. The junction does not match germline at one end; this may be a read error. This chain joins TRBV4-1 and TRBJ1-1; D unclear. This CDR3 comprises 15 residues. CDR1 and CDR2 (germline): MGHRA, YSYEKL. The CDR3 reads CASSQGGLMNTEAFF. The CDR3 DNA reads as TGCGCCAGCAGCCAGGGAGGGCTCATGAACACTGAAGCCTTCTTT.

To note about this clonotype: The CDR3 ends on some other residue instead of the conserved phenylalanine or tryptophan, so this is likely a read error. V is TRBV20-1 and J is TRBJ2-5; the match to TRBD2 covers 10 bases. V lost 6 bases, J lost 3 bases, and 16 bases stayed unmatched. The V gene's germline CDR1 is DFQATT and CDR2 SNEGSKA (reference sequence). The CDR3 contains 17 residues. The CDR3 spells CSARQPGLAPPEETQYY. As DNA, the CDR3 is TGCAGTGCCCGCCAACCGGGACTAGCGCCTCCCGAAGAGACCCAGTACTAC.

This clonotype was seen a few times. CDR3 coding DNA: TGCGCCAGCAGCCAAGTGCAGGGATTCACCTACGAGCAGTACTTC. Encoded protein: CASSQVQGFTYEQYF. This rearrangement joins TRBV4-3 to TRBJ2-7, with D tentatively TRBD1 (5 bases). Germline V gene sequence: CDR1 LGHNA, CDR2 YSLEER. CDR3 size: 15 residues. V dropped 1 base and J dropped 2 bases, with 12 bases sitting between them.

The chain combines TRBV5-1 with TRBJ1-1; tentative D call: TRBD1 (5 bases). The V gene's germline CDR1 is SGHRS and CDR2 YFSETQ. The CDR3 loop spans 15 amino acids. V dropped 6 bases and J dropped 1 base, with 16 bases sitting between them. CDR3 coding DNA: TGCGCCAGCAACGGGGCCCCACCGGAGAACACTGAAGCTTTCTTT. Amino acid sequence: CASNGAPPENTEAFF. The full variable domain, in which reference TRBV5-1 and TRBJ1-1 provide the parts outside the CDR3, is KAGVTQTPRYLIKTRGQQVTLSCSPISGHRSVSWYQQTPGQGLQFLFEYFSETQRNKGNFPGRFSGRQFSNSRSEMNVSTLELGDSALYLCASNGAPPENTEAFFGQGTRLTVV.

In its sample, this clonotype was seen once. The J gene is TRBJ2-3, the V gene TRBV7-9; D uncertain. The CDR3 covers 13 residues. CDR1 is SEHNR and CDR2 is FQNEAQ in the germline V gene (reference sequence). The germline V and J ends were trimmed by 5 bases and 4 bases, with 10 bases remaining between them. The CDR3 here is CASSALVPDTQYF. The CDR3 DNA sequence: TGTGCCAGCAGCGCATTGGTTCCAGATACGCAGTATTTT. The full variable domain, with the rest looked up from reference TRBV7-9 and TRBJ2-3, is DTGVSQNPRHKITKRGQNVTFRCDPISEHNRLYWYRQTLGQGPEFLTYFQNEAQLEKSRLLSDRFSAERPKGSFSTLEIQRTEQGDSAMYLCASSALVPDTQYFGPGTRLTVL.

This chain uses TRBV29-1 with TRBJ2-1, with 9 nucleotides matching TRBD2. CDR3 length: 17 residues. The V gene end was trimmed by 4 bases and the J gene end by 0 bases; junction bases not matched to a gene: 10. Germline V gene data show CDR1 as SQVTM and CDR2 as ANQGSEA. As DNA, the CDR3 is TGCAGCGTTGGCCGGCTAGCGGGGAAAAGCTCCTACAATGAGCAGTTCTTC. This sequence encodes CSVGRLAGKSSYNEQFF.

Only a few counts were recorded for this clonotype. The chain has TRBV14 and TRBJ2-5, with D possibly being TRBD2 (5 bases). The J call is doubtful: the DNA matches TRBJ2-7 better. Germline CDR1 and CDR2: SGHDN and FVKESK. This CDR3 has 19 amino acids. The CDR3 DNA reads TGTGCCAGCAGCCAAGTCAACTTAGTTCTTGCTTGGGAGAGGGACGAGCAGTACTTC. This gives the protein CASSQVNLVLAWERDEQYF.

The J gene is TRBJ2-4, the V gene TRBV27, with unresolved D. The CDR3 is made up of 11 amino acids. Germline CDR1 and CDR2: MNHEY and SMNVEV (reference sequence). V was shortened by 3 bases and J by 6 bases, with 3 bases between the two germline ends. CDR3: CASSFLNIQYF. CDR3 nucleotides: TGTGCCAGCAGTTTCTTAAACATTCAGTACTTC.

This clonotype was recorded a few times. The chain couples TRBV10-3 to TRBJ2-7; 10 bases line up with TRBD2. After removal of 11 bases from V and 1 base from J, the junction contained 14 bases not matched to a gene. CDR3 length: 16 residues. The germline CDR1 and CDR2 sequences are ENHRY and SYGVKD. The CDR3 nucleotides are TGTGCCCCCGCCGGGGGTCTAGCGGGGGTATCCTACGAGCAGTACTTC. This gives the protein CAPAGGLAGVSYEQYF.

The chain has TRBV5-1 and TRBJ2-1; 12 bases align to TRBD2. Per germline, CDR1 SGHRS and CDR2 YFSETQ. This CDR3 has 16 amino acids. The J segment lost 8 bases and the V segment lost 5 bases, leaving 11 bases of the junction unmatched. Here the CDR3 DNA reads TGCGCCAGCAGTTCGATGACTAGCGGGGGTGACGATGAGCAGTTCTTC. This sequence encodes CASSSMTSGGDDEQFF.

This clonotype occurred once. The gene calls are TRBV6-2 or TRBV6-3 and TRBJ2-7, with D perhaps TRBD1 (6 bases). The ends were cut back, 7 bases at V and 3 bases at J, with 22 bases in the middle. The CDR3 contains 16 residues. Per germline, CDR1 MNHEY and CDR2 SVGEGT. CDR3 nucleotides: TGTGCCAGCACCCAAAGCTGGGGGCTGGTAGACTACGAGCAGTACTTC. It encodes CASTQSWGLVDYEQYF.

This clonotype was observed a handful of times. The chain couples TRBV7-3 to TRBJ2-1; 13 bases align to TRBD2. Germline V CDR1 and CDR2: SGHTA, FQGTGA. With 0 bases clipped from V and 8 bases from J, the junction kept 4 bases outside the gene matches. CDR3 size: 16 residues. CDR3 region: CASSLTTSGGKDEQFF. In nucleotides, the CDR3 is TGTGCCAGCAGCTTAACGACTAGCGGGGGGAAGGATGAGCAGTTCTTC.

A few counts support this clonotype. The junction differs from germline at one of its ends, possibly a read error. The V and J genes are TRBV6-5 and TRBJ2-2; TRBD2 agrees at 8 bases. This CDR3 region has 14 residues. The germline CDR1 and CDR2 sequences are MNHEY and SVGAGI. CDR3 nucleotides: TGTGCCAGCAGCGGGAGGGGGAACACCGGGGAGCCGTTTTTT. Its translation is CASSGRGNTGEPFF.

V usage is TRBV4-3 and J usage is TRBJ1-4, with 7 nucleotides matching TRBD1. The CDR3 is 17 residues long. The V gene end was trimmed by 0 bases and the J gene end by 4 bases; junction bases not matched to a gene: 8. CDR1 and CDR2 (germline): LGHNA, YSLEER. Here the CDR3 DNA reads TGCGCCAGCAGCCAAGATCTCGGGACAGTAAATAATGAAAAACTGTTTTTT. Translating it yields CASSQDLGTVNNEKLFF.

This clonotype has ten or more counts. Germline is not matched at one junction end, which may reflect a read error. This chain connects TRBV5-1 to TRBJ2-7, with 7 positions matching TRBD1. The CDR3 is 13 amino acids. Germline CDR1 and CDR2: SGHRS and YFSETQ. As DNA, the CDR3 is TGTGCCAGCAGCTGGGACAGCTCCTACGAGCAGTACTTC. Encoded protein: CASSWDSSYEQYF.